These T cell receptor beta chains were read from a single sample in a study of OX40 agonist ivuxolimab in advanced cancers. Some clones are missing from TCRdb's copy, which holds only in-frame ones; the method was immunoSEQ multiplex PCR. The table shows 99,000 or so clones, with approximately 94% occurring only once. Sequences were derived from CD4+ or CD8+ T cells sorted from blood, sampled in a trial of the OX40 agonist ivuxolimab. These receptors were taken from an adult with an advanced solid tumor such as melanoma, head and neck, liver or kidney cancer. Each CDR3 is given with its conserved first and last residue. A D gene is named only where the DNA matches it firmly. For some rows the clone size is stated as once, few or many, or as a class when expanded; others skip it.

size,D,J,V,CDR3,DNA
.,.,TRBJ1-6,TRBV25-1,CATHGTGRLNSPLHF,TGTGCCACCCACGGAACAGGGCGCCTTAATTCACCCCTCCACTTT
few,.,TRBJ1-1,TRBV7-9,CASSLAGSNTEAFF,TGTGCCAGCAGCTTGGCGGGGTCGAACACTGAAGCTTTCTTT
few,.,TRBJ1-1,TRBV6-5,CASRRDKNTEAFF,TGTGCCAGCAGACGGGACAAGAACACTGAAGCTTTCTTT
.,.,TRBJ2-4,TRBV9,CASSVGPGVWQNIQYF,TGTGCCAGCAGCGTCGGCCCGGGGGTTTGGCAAAACATTCAGTACTTC
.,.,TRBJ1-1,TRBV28,CASSLSLNTEAFF,TGTGCCAGCAGTTTATCGTTGAACACTGAAGCTTTCTTT
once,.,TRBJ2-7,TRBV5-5,CASSLSGQINYEQYF,TGTGCCAGCAGCTTGTCAGGCCAGATAAATTACGAGCAGTACTTC
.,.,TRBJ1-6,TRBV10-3,CAISPLVPGQGIPEGPLHF,TGTGCCATCAGCCCCCTTGTCCCGGGACAAGGGATCCCGGAGGGTCCCCTCCACTTT
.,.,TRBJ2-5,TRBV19,CASSIRYQETQYF,TGTGCCAGTAGTATCAGGTACCAAGAGACCCAGTACTTC
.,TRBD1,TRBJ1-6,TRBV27,CASSGRTGGVPLHF,TGTGCCAGCTCCGGCCGGACAGGGGGAGTACCCCTCCACTTT
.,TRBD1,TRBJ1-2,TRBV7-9,CASSFQGGNGYTF,TGTGCCAGCAGCTTCCAGGGGGGGAATGGCTACACCTTC
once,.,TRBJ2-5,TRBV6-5,CASSSPGETQYF,TGTGCCAGCAGCTCCCCAGGGGAGACCCAGTACTTC
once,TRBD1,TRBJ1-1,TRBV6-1,CATSQGGLKAFF,TGTGCCACTTCACAGGGGGGGTTGAAAGCTTTCTTT
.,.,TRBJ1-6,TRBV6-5,CASKWEENSPLHF,TGTGCCAGCAAGTGGGAGGAAAATTCACCCCTCCACTTT
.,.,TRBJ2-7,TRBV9,CASSVGGRVGDEQYF,TGTGCCAGCAGCGTAGGCGGTCGTGTGGGTGACGAGCAGTACTTC
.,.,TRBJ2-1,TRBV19,CASSILGRGVYNEQFF,TGTGCCAGTAGTATACTGGGCAGGGGCGTTTACAATGAGCAGTTCTTC
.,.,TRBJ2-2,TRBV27,CASSRHTGELFF,TGTGCCAGCAGTAGGCACACCGGGGAGCTGTTTTTT
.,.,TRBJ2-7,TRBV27,CASGTYRDHEQYF,TGTGCCAGCGGTACTTACAGGGATCACGAGCAGTACTTC
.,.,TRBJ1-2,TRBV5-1,CASSSDGIGGYTF,TGCGCCAGCAGCTCGGACGGGATTGGAGGCTACACCTTC
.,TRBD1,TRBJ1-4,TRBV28,CASSLYRDRAEKLFF,TGTGCCAGCAGTTTATACCGGGACAGGGCTGAGAAACTGTTTTTT
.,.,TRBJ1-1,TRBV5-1,CASSLRTQGQAFF,TGCGCCAGCAGCCTCCGGACTCAAGGGCAGGCTTTCTTT
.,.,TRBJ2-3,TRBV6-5,CASSYSKRPSTDTQYF,TGTGCCAGCAGTTACTCGAAGCGCCCCAGCACAGATACGCAGTATTTT
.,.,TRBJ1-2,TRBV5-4,CASSQESQANYGYTF,TGTGCCAGCAGCCAAGAAAGCCAGGCCAACTATGGCTACACCTTC
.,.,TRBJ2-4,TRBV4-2,CASSPADGPQGKNIQYF,TGTGCCAGCAGCCCCGCGGATGGCCCGCAGGGGAAAAACATTCAGTACTTC